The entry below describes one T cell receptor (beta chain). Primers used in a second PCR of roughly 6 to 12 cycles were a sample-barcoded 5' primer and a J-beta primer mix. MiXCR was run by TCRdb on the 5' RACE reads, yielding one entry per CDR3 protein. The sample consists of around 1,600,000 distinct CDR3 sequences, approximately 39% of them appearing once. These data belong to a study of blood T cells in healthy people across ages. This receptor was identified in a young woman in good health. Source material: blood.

The CDR3 region is CASSRGGLAGFFDEQYF. The CDR3 DNA follows: TGTGCCAGCAGCCGAGGTGGACTAGCGGGCTTTTTCGACGAGCAGTACTTC. V usage is TRBV7-8 and J usage is TRBJ2-7; 11 bases are shared with TRBD2. In germline, CDR1 is SGHVS, CDR2 FQNEAQ. After removal of 5 bases from V and 5 bases from J, the junction contained 14 bases not matched to a gene. This CDR3 has 17 residues. The whole variable domain, filled in from reference TRBV7-8 and TRBJ2-7, reads GAGVSQSPRYKVAKRGQDVALRCDPISGHVSLFWYQQALGQGPEFLTYFQNEAQLDKSGLPSDRFFAERPEGSVSTLKIQRTQQEDSAVYLCASSRGGLAGFFDEQYFGPGTRLTVT.